The next 7 T cell receptor beta chains were all read from a single sample in a study of neurological immune-mediated disorders. TCRdb independently ran MiXCR on the 5' RACE reads; one entry per CDR3 protein. The sample consists of nearly 30,000 distinct CDR3 sequences, 9.5% to 13% of them appearing once. Specimen: PBMCs. These receptor sequences come from an older woman in good health.

This clonotype was counted at least ten times. The chain couples TRBV20-1 to TRBJ2-1, with 10 bases matching TRBD2. In germline, CDR1 is DFQATT, CDR2 SNEGSKA (reference sequence). V lost 6 bases, J lost 7 bases, and 9 bases stayed unmatched. The CDR3 extends over 14 amino acids. The DNA of the CDR3 is TGCAGTGCCCTCCACCCTAGCGGGGGAAATGAGCAGTTCTTC. Its protein is CSALHPSGGNEQFF.

This clonotype occurred many times. The gene calls are TRBV27 and TRBJ2-1; D ambiguous. V lost 3 bases to trimming and J lost 4 bases, with 10 bases between them. Looked up from germline, CDR1 is MNHEY and CDR2 is SMNVEV (reference sequence). The CDR3 runs to 14 residues. CDR3 region: CASSFDGRYNEQFF. CDR3 in DNA: TGTGCCAGCAGTTTCGACGGTCGTTACAATGAGCAGTTCTTC.

This clonotype was found many times. V gene TRBV12-3 or TRBV12-4 combines with J gene TRBJ2-2; D not resolved. This CDR3 region has 14 residues. The V and J ends lost 5 bases and 5 bases respectively, with 12 bases between them. In nucleotides, the CDR3 is TGTGCCAGCAGTAAATTCGTCCGGACCGGGGAGCTGTTTTTT. The encoded protein is CASSKFVRTGELFF.

This clonotype was seen repeatedly, ten times or more. The chain joins TRBV29-1 to TRBJ2-3, with TRBD2 matching 8 bases. This CDR3 region has 13 residues. The germline CDR1 and CDR2 sequences are SQVTM and ANQGSEA. V lost 5 bases to trimming and J lost 0 bases; unmatched junction nucleotides: 1. The CDR3 is CSVRGGSTDTQYF. The CDR3 bases are TGCAGCGTTCGGGGGGGGAGCACAGATACGCAGTATTTT.

This clonotype is labeled as medium-sized. The gene calls are TRBV5-5 and TRBJ1-1, with D possibly matching TRBD1 (5 bases). The V and J ends lost 2 bases and 4 bases respectively, with 15 bases between them. This CDR3 is 15 amino acids long. Germline assignment: CDR1 SGHKS and CDR2 YYEKEE (reference sequence). CDR3 bases: TGTGCCAGCAGCTTTGCCTCGTCGGGGGGCACTGAAGCTTTCTTT. This sequence encodes CASSFASSGGTEAFF.

The V call is TRBV9, the J call TRBJ2-1, with D hard to call. V was cut by 3 bases and J by 8 bases, with 12 bases left in between. The CDR3 loop spans 13 amino acids. CDR1 SGDLS and CDR2 YYNGEE come from the germline V gene. The CDR3 coding sequence is TGTGCCAGCAGCGCAGCGTCCTGGGATGAGCAGTTCTTC. Protein: CASSAASWDEQFF.

This clonotype occurred many times. CDR3 in amino acids: CASSKSVGAYEQYF. Here the CDR3 DNA reads TGTGCCAGTTCTAAATCGGTGGGAGCCTACGAGCAGTACTTC. J is TRBJ2-7 and V is TRBV6-5; TRBD2 is a possible D gene (5 bases). V gave up 9 bases and J gave up 2 bases, with 17 bases separating them. The CDR3 contains 14 residues. The V gene's germline CDR1 is MNHEY and CDR2 SVGAGI.